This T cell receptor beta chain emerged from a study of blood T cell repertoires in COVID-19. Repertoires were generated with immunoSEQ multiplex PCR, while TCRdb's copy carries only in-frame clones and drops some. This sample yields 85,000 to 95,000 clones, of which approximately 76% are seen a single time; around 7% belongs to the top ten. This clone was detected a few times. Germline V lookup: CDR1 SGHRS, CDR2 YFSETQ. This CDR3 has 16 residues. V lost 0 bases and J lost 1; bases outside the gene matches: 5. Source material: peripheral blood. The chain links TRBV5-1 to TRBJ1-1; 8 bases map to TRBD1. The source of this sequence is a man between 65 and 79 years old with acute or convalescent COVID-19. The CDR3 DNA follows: TGCGCCAGCAGCTTGGCCTGGGGACAGGCGAACACTGAAGCTTTCTTT. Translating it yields CASSLAWGQANTEAFF. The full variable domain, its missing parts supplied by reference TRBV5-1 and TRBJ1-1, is KAGVTQTPRYLIKTRGQQVTLSCSPISGHRSVSWYQQTPGQGLQFLFEYFSETQRNKGNFPGRFSGRQFSNSRSEMNVSTLELGDSALYLCASSLAWGQANTEAFFGQGTRLTVV.